This entry lists 12 T cell receptor beta chains sequenced from one sample in a study of human T cells and chemical hapten exposure (dated by TCRdb to the early 2020s). Total RNA was isolated from unfractionated whole blood collected in Tempus Blood RNA tubes. Library preparation was by 5' RACE. Instrument used: Illumina MiSeq. The public reads were run again by TCRdb, first through fastp at Q25 and then through MiXCR, and only productive beta chains were kept. When rows share a CDR3 protein, they turn into one entry using the most common DNA and genes. The sample profile shows about 140,000 distinct CDR3 sequences; 4.1% of them were found once. The ten largest make up about 1.3% of the sample. The receptors originated from a female donor in good health.

This clonotype has at least ten counts. The rearrangement uses TRBV12-3 or TRBV12-4 and TRBJ1-1, with 8 positions matching TRBD1. CDR3 length equals 17 residues. The V and J ends lost 1 base and 5 bases, in that order; junction bases with no gene match: 12. In DNA form, the CDR3 reads TGTGCCAGCAGTTTAGGTACTTCCAGGGGGCGATCGACTGAAGCTTTCTTT. Its protein product is CASSLGTSRGRSTEAFF.

A few counts support this clonotype. The V call is TRBV29-1, the J call TRBJ2-7; possible D gene TRBD1, 6 bases. V was pared by 7 bases and J by 0 bases, with 19 bases between. Per germline, CDR1 SQVTM and CDR2 ANQGSEA. The CDR3 loop spans 15 amino acids. The chain's CDR3 is CSADRTDRSSYEQYF. The CDR3 nucleotides read TGCAGCGCCGACCGAACTGACAGGAGCTCCTACGAGCAGTACTTC.

This clonotype was picked up many times. The chain employs TRBV7-2 and TRBJ2-3; the match to TRBD2 covers 16 bases. CDR3 size: 19 residues. J was trimmed by 9 bases and V by 4 bases; bases with no gene match: 16. CDR1 and CDR2 from the germline V gene are SGHTA and FQGNSA. CDR3 bases: TGTGCCAGCAGCTCAAGGCCCGGGACTAGCGGGGGGGCAGGGTCCACGCAGTATTTT. Translated, it gives CASSSRPGTSGGAGSTQYF.

This clonotype was seen more than once but under ten times. This rearrangement joins TRBV18 to TRBJ2-7; 9 nucleotides align to TRBD1. After removal of 2 bases from V and 6 bases from J, the junction contained 8 bases not matched to a gene. CDR1 is KGHSH, CDR2 LQKENI, per germline. The CDR3 contains 15 residues. The CDR3 nucleotides read TGTGCCAGCTCACCAACGGGACAGGGCTTCGCCGAGCAGTACTTC. Encoded protein: CASSPTGQGFAEQYF. The variable domain in full, completed from reference TRBV18 and TRBJ2-7, reads NAGVMQNPRHLVRRRGQEARLRCSPMKGHSHVYWYRQLPEEGLKFMVYLQKENIIDESGMPKERFSAEFPKEGPSILRIQQVVRGDSAAYFCASSPTGQGFAEQYFGPGTRLTVT.

The sample holds many counts of this clonotype. The rearrangement links TRBV7-9 to TRBJ2-3; D uncertain. Germline V gives CDR1 SEHNR, CDR2 FQNEAQ (reference sequence). There are 11 residues in the CDR3. Trimming cost V 11 bases and J 4 bases, with 10 bases left between them. In nucleotides, the CDR3 is TGTGCCGGGGAAAGCGCAGATACGCAGTATTTT. Amino acids: CAGESADTQYF. The full variable domain, its missing parts supplied by reference TRBV7-9 and TRBJ2-3, is DTGVSQNPRHKITKRGQNVTFRCDPISEHNRLYWYRQTLGQGPEFLTYFQNEAQLEKSRLLSDRFSAERPKGSFSTLEIQRTEQGDSAMYLCAGESADTQYFGPGTRLTVL.

This clonotype was counted many times. This chain uses TRBV6-6 with TRBJ2-1, with TRBD1 as a possible D gene (6 bases). The CDR3 consists of 13 residues. Looked up from germline, CDR1 is MNHNY and CDR2 is SVGAGI (reference sequence). Trimming shortened V by 6 bases and J by 4 bases, and 10 bases separated the two germline ends. The CDR3 reads CASRNDRYNEQFF. The CDR3 DNA sequence: TGTGCCAGCAGGAATGACAGGTACAATGAGCAGTTCTTC.

J is TRBJ2-5 and V is TRBV6-5; no clear D. CDR3 length: 13 residues. CDR1 and CDR2 from the germline V gene are MNHEY and SVGAGI. V lost 7 bases, J lost 2 bases, and 11 bases lay in between. The DNA of the CDR3 is TGTGCCAGCACCCGCGTAGGTCAAGAGACCCAGTACTTC. It codes for CASTRVGQETQYF.

This clonotype was seen at least ten times. The chain is built from TRBV20-1 and TRBJ2-7, with D perhaps TRBD2 (7 bases). The CDR3 extends over 16 amino acids. The V gene's germline CDR1 is DFQATT and CDR2 SNEGSKA (reference sequence). The ends were cut back, 1 base at V and 0 bases at J, with 16 bases in the middle. The CDR3 loop reads CSARGWGGVSSYEQYF. For the CDR3, the DNA is TGCAGTGCTAGAGGGTGGGGGGGCGTTAGCTCCTACGAGCAGTACTTC.

The V gene is TRBV12-3 or TRBV12-4, the J gene TRBJ2-7; D unresolved. Trimming pared 0 bases from V and 5 bases from J, leaving 11 bases between. The CDR3 runs to 14 residues. The CDR3 is CASSLAGSGDEQYF. CDR3 in DNA: TGTGCCAGCAGTTTAGCAGGGTCAGGTGACGAGCAGTACTTC.

This clonotype was seen ten or more times. The rearrangement links TRBV7-2 to TRBJ2-3; tentative D call: TRBD1 (5 bases). Looked up from germline, CDR1 is SGHTA and CDR2 is FQGNSA. Trimming took 5 bases from V and 1 from J, leaving 13 bases between them. The CDR3 length is 15 residues. As DNA, the CDR3 is TGTGCCAGCAGCCAAGGGGCTATCCGCACAGATACGCAGTATTTT. Translation: CASSQGAIRTDTQYF.

This clonotype was detected ten times or more. This sequence joins TRBV28 and TRBJ1-3; TRBD1 matches at 7 bases. Germline V lookup: CDR1 MDHEN, CDR2 SYDVKM. This CDR3 is built from 16 residues. The V segment lost 7 bases and the J segment 2 bases; nucleotides outside the gene matches: 11. The CDR3, as DNA: TGTGCCAGCACCTTACCGGGACAGACCACTGGAAACACCATATATTTT. This sequence encodes CASTLPGQTTGNTIYF.

There are many counts of this clonotype. This rearrangement joins TRBV5-1 to TRBJ2-1; D is perhaps TRBD2 (5 bases). V was pared by 1 base and J by 0 bases, with 11 bases between. The CDR3 runs 16 residues. Germline V gene sequence: CDR1 SGHRS, CDR2 YFSETQ. The CDR3 region has the DNA TGCGCCAGCAGCTTGTTGTTAGCGAGCTCCTACAATGAGCAGTTCTTC. Amino acids: CASSLLLASSYNEQFF.